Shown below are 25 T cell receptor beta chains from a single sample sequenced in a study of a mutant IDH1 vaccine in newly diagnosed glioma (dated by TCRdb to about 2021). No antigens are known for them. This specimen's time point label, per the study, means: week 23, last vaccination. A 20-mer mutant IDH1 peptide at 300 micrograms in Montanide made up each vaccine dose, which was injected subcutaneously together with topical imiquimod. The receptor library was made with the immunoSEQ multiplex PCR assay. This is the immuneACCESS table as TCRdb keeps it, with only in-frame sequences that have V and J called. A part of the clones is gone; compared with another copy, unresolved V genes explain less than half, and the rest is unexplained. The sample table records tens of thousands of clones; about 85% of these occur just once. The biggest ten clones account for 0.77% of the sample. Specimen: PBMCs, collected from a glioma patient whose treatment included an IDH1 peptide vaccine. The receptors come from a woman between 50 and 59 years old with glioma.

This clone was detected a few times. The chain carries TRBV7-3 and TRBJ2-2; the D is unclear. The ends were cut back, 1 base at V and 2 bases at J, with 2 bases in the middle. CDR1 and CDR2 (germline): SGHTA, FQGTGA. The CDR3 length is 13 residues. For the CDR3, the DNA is TGTGCCAGCAGCTTAAGCAACACCGGGGAGCTGTTTTTT. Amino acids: CASSLSNTGELFF.

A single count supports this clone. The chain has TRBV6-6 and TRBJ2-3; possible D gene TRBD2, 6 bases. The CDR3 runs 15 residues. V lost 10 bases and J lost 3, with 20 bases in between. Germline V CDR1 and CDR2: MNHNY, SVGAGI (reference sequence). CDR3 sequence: CATIEGAGSTDTQYF. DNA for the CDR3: TGTGCCACCATCGAAGGGGCGGGATCGACAGATACGCAGTATTTT.

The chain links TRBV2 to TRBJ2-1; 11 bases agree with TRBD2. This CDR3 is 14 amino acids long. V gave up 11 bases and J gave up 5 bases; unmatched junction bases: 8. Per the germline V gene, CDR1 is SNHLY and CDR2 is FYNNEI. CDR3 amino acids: CAVRGLAANNEQFF. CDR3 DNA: TGTGCCGTACGGGGACTAGCGGCAAACAATGAGCAGTTCTTC. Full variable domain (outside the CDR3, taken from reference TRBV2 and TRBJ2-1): EPEVTQTPSHQVTQMGQEVILRCVPISNHLYFYWYRQILGQKVEFLVSFYNNEISEKSEIFDDQFSVERPDGSNFTLKIRSTKLEDSAMYFCAVRGLAANNEQFFGPGTRLTVL.

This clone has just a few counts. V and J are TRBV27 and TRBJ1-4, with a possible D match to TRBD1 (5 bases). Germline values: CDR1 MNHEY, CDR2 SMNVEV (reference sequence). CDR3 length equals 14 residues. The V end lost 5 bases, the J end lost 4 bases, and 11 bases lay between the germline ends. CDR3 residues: CASSPLGGNEKLFF. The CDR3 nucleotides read TGTGCCAGCAGTCCCCTCGGGGGTAATGAAAAACTGTTTTTT.

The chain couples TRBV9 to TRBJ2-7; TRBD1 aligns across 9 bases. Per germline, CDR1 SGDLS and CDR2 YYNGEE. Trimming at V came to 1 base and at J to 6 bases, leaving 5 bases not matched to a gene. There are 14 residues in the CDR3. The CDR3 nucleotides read TGTGCCAGCAGCGTACGGGACAGGGCATCCGAGCAGTACTTC. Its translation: CASSVRDRASEQYF. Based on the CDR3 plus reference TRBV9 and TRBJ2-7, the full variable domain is DSGVTQTPKHLITATGQRVTLRCSPRSGDLSVYWYQQSLDQGLQFLIQYYNGEERAKGNILERFSAQQFPDLHSELNLSSLELGDSALYFCASSVRDRASEQYFGPGTRLTVT.

CDR3 residues: CASTPQGEAGNTIYF. In DNA form, the CDR3 reads TGCGCCAGCACTCCCCAGGGGGAAGCTGGAAACACCATATATTTT. The chain is built from TRBV10-2 and TRBJ1-3; 7 positions match TRBD1. The CDR3 consists of 15 residues. The J segment lost 2 bases and the V segment lost 7 bases, leaving 8 bases of the junction unmatched. Germline V gene lookup returns CDR1 WSHSY and CDR2 SAAADI.

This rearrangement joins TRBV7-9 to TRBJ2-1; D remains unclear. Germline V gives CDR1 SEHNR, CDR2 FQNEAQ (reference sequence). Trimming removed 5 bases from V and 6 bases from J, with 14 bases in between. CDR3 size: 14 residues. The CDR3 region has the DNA TGTGCCAGCAGCCCACCCGGTCAGCTCAATGAGCAGTTCTTC. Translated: CASSPPGQLNEQFF.

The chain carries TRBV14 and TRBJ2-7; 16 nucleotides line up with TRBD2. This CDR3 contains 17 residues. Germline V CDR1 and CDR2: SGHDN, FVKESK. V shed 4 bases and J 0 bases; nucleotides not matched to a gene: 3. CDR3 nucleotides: TGTGCCAGCAGCCCAGGGACTAGCGGGAGGGCCTCCTACGAGCAGTACTTC. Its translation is CASSPGTSGRASYEQYF.

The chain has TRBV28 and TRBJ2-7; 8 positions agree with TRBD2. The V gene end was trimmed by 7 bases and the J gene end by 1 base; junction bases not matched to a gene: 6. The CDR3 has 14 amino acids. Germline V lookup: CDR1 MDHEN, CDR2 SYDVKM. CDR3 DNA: TGTGCCAGCACAGCGGGAGAAGTTTCCTACGAGCAGTACTTC. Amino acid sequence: CASTAGEVSYEQYF.

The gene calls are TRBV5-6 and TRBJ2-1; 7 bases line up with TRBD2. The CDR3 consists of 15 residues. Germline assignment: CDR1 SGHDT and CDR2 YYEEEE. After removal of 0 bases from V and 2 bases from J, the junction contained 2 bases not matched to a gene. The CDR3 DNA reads TGTGCCAGCAGCTTGGAACTAGCGACCTACAATGAGCAGTTCTTC. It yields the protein CASSLELATYNEQFF.

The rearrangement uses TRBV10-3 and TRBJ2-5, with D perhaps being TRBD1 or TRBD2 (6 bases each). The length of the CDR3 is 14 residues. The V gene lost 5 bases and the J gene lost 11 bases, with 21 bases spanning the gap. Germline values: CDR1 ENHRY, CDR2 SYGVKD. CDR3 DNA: TGTGCCATCAGTTCCCTGGAGGGGGGCAAAGAGCAGTACTTC. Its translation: CAISSLEGGKEQYF.

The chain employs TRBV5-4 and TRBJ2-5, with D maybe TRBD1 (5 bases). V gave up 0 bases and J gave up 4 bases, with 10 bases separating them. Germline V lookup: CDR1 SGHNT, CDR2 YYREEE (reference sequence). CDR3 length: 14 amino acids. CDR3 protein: CASSLEAGRETQYF. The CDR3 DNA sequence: TGTGCCAGCAGCTTGGAGGCAGGGCGAGAGACCCAGTACTTC.

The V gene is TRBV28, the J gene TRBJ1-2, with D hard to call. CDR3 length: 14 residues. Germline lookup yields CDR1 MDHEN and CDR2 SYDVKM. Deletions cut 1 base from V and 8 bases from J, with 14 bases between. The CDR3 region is CASSLYDGPLGYTF. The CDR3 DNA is TGTGCCAGCAGTTTATACGACGGTCCTCTCGGCTACACCTTC.

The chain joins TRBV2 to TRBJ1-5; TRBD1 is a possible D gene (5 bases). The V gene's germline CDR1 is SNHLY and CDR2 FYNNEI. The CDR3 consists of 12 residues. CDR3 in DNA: TGTGGTGGGGGGACTGTCAATCAGCCCCAGCATTTT. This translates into CGGGTVNQPQHF.

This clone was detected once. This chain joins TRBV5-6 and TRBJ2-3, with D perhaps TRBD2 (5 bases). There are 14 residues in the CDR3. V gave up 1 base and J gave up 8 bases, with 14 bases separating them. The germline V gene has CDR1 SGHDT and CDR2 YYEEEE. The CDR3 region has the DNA TGTGCCAGCAGCTTGAGGTACGCCGAGGGTACGCAGTATTTT. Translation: CASSLRYAEGTQYF. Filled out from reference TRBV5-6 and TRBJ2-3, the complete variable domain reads DAGVTQSPTHLIKTRGQQVTLRCSPKSGHDTVSWYQQALGQGPQFIFQYYEEEERQRGNFPDRFSGHQFPNYSSELNVNALLLGDSALYLCASSLRYAEGTQYFGPGTRLTVL.

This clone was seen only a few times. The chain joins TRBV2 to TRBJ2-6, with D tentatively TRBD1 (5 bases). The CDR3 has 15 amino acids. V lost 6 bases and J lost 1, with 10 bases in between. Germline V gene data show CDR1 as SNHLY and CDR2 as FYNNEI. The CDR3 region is CASRRRTSGANVLTF. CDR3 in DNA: TGTGCCAGCAGACGTCGGACATCTGGGGCCAACGTCCTGACTTTC.

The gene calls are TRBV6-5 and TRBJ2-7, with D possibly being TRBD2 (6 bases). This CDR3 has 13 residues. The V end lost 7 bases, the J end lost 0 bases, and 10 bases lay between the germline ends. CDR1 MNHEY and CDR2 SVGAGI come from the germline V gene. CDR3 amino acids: CASTSGHSYEQYF. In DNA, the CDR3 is TGTGCCAGCACCAGCGGGCACTCCTACGAGCAGTACTTC.

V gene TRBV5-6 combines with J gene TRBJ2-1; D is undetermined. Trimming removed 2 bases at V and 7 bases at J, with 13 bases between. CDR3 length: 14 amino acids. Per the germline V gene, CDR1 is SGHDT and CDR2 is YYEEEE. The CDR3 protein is CASSFSLRWNEQFF. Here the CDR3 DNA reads TGTGCCAGCAGCTTCTCCTTGAGGTGGAATGAGCAGTTCTTC.

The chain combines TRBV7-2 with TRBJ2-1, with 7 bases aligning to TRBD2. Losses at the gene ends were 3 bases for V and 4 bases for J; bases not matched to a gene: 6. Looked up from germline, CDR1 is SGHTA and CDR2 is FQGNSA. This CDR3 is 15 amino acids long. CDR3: CASSLTSTVYNEQFF. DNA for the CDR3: TGTGCCAGCAGCTTGACTAGCACAGTTTACAATGAGCAGTTCTTC.

The CDR3 spells CATSRQIGNTIYF. The DNA of the CDR3 is TGTGCCACCAGCAGACAGATCGGAAACACCATATATTTT. The chain uses TRBV15 and TRBJ1-3; D not certain. The CDR3 length is 13 residues. The V gene lost 2 bases and the J gene lost 4 bases, with 6 bases spanning the gap. CDR1 is LNHNV and CDR2 is YYDKDF in the germline V gene (reference sequence).

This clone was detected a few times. CDR3 loop: CASSLGASSYNSPLHF. The CDR3 region has the DNA TGTGCCAGCAGCTTAGGAGCCAGCTCCTATAATTCACCCCTCCACTTT. V is TRBV7-9 and J is TRBJ1-6; no firm D call. Between the trimmed V and J ends, which lost 1 base and 0 bases, there was a span of 7 bases. This CDR3 is 16 amino acids long. Germline values: CDR1 SEHNR, CDR2 FQNEAQ (reference sequence).

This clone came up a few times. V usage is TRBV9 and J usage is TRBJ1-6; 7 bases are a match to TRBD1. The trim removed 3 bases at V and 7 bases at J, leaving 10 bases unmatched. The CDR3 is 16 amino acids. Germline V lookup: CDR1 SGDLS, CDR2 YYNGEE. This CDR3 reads CASSGQITGANSPLHF. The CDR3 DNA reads TGTGCCAGCAGCGGACAGATTACAGGGGCCAATTCACCCCTCCACTTT.

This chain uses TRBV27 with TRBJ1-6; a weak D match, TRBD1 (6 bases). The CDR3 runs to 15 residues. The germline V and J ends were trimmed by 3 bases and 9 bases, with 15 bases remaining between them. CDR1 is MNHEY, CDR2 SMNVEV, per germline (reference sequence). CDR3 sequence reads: CASSFSQGGTSPLHF. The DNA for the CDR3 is TGTGCCAGCAGTTTCTCTCAAGGGGGAACTTCACCCCTCCACTTT.

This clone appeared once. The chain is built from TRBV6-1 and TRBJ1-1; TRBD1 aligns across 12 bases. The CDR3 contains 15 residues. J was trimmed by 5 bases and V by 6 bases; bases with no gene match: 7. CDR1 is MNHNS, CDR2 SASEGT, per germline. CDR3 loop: CASSPGQGAQTEAFF. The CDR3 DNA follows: TGTGCCAGCAGCCCGGGACAGGGGGCGCAGACTGAAGCTTTCTTT.

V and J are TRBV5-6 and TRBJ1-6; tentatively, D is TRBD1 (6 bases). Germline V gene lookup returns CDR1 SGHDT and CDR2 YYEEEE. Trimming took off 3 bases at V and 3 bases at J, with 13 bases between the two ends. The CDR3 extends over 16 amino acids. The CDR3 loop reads CASSSPGQNYNSPLHF. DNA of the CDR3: TGTGCCAGCAGCTCTCCCGGACAGAACTATAATTCACCCCTCCACTTT.